Sequencing of this T cell receptor (beta chain) was carried out in a study of T cell repertoires in breast cancer. Study summary: Breast cancer patients gave tumors, lymph nodes and blood; healthy donors gave blood. Of the 20 to 25 tumors, the majority were ER+/PR+. Study conclusions and caveats: Different nucleotide sequences encoded the shared TCRs, suggesting antigen-driven expansion.

Primers covering all TCR V genes were used in emulsion RT-PCR on CD8+ T cells. Overnight incubation in 9.5 to 10 IU/mL IL-2 followed CD8 positive selection of the T cells. Blocking oligonucleotides added to a second nested PCR suppressed unpaired genes. In TCRdb, the emulsion pairing reads were re-called with MiXCR into one record per CDR3 protein. Of roughly 40,000 distinct CDR3 sequences in the sample, about 41% were seen once. CDR3 length equals 13 residues. Germline assignment: CDR1 LGHDT and CDR2 YNNKEL (reference sequence). To note about this clonotype: Its target is unknown. An end of the junction does not agree with germline; a read error may underlie this.

This chain connects TRBV3-1 to TRBJ2-3; D remains unclear. This receptor was identified in a pool of human donors with breast cancer or a healthy control (not recorded which). The sequencing sample was made of CD8+ T cells. CDR3 protein: CASSQVPADAQYF. As DNA, the CDR3 is TGTGCCAGCAGCCAAGTGCCGGCAGATGCGCAGTATTTT.